The clone carrying this T cell receptor beta chain was seen ten or more times. As yet, its antigen is unknown. For repertoire sequencing, the TCR beta CDR3 regions were amplified from RNA transcripts. The first-round RT-PCR employed HTBI primers together with the Qiagen OneStep RT-PCR kit. A multiplex PCR was then performed as the second round. TCRdb reanalysed the multiplex PCR reads using MiXCR and keeps one entry per CDR3 protein. The sample includes 600,000 to 650,000 distinct CDR3 sequences, about 20% of them seen just once. Aged 18 to 65, the patients with hyperthyroidism had under 2 months' duration and were newly diagnosed. The PBMC fraction was derived from under 11 ml of fresh peripheral blood. This record comes from a study of Graves' ophthalmopathy and Graves' hyperthyroidism. Study outcomes and limitations: Ophthalmopathy and stable hyperthyroidism were discriminated by a 13-signature model, with around 88% sensitivity and about 82% specificity.

This CDR3 is built from 14 residues. Germline lookup yields CDR1 SGHRS and CDR2 YFSETQ. V lost 0 bases and J lost 3, with 9 bases in between. The chain combines TRBV5-1 with TRBJ1-1; D is undetermined. The source material was peripheral blood. The clonotype comes from a woman aged 18-30 years with stable Graves' hyperthyroidism. Some clones in this sample may be carry-over from other donors' samples. The CDR3 DNA is TGCGCCAGCAGCTTGGACAGACTAGACACTGAAGCTTTCTTT. Its protein product is CASSLDRLDTEAFF. Combining the CDR3 with reference TRBV5-1 and TRBJ1-1 gives the whole variable domain KAGVTQTPRYLIKTRGQQVTLSCSPISGHRSVSWYQQTPGQGLQFLFEYFSETQRNKGNFPGRFSGRQFSNSRSEMNVSTLELGDSALYLCASSLDRLDTEAFFGQGTRLTVV.